Here is one T cell receptor beta chain with its context. As yet, its antigen is unknown. The sample originates from a study of identical twins' blood T cells. All three twin pairs grew up together with likely shared infections and vaccines. CDR1 is DFQATT and CDR2 is SNEGSKA in the germline V gene (reference sequence). This CDR3 has 14 amino acids. The V end was cut by 5 bases, the J end by 4 bases, with 17 bases between. TCRdb called the 5' RACE reads again in MiXCR, with one record for every CDR3 protein. The sample gives fewer than 450,000 distinct CDR3 sequences, 28% of which show up once; about 6% is in the top ten. Whole-study results and caveats: V gene usage reportedly matched far better within twin pairs than unrelated donors.

The sequencing input was PBMCs. The chain has TRBV20-1 and TRBJ1-2; TRBD1 is a possible D gene (5 bases). The receptor's source is a woman aged 18-49 years in good health. Here the CDR3 DNA reads TGCAGTGCTCGTTACACGGGGGGACTCTATGGCTACACCTTC. It yields the protein CSARYTGGLYGYTF.